The clone carrying this T cell receptor beta chain was detected a few times. Its cognate antigen is unknown. One entry per CDR3 protein results from TCRdb running MiXCR on the 5' RACE reads. The table has 1.5 million to 2 million distinct CDR3 sequences, about 32% seen once. This specimen comes from a study of identical twins. Broader study findings: Possibly, invariant MAIT and iNKT cells partly confounded zero-insertion analyses.

The specimen sequenced was cord blood. This clonotype originated in a newborn girl in good health.

CDR3 amino acids: CASSLAPDGGVRDSNQPQHF. CDR3 bases: TGCGCCAGCAGCTTGGCCCCGGACGGCGGAGTTCGCGATAGCAATCAGCCCCAGCATTTT. The genes are TRBV5-1 and TRBJ1-5, with no clear D. The CDR3 spans 20 residues. Looked up from germline, CDR1 is SGHRS and CDR2 is YFSETQ. V lost 0 bases to trimming and J lost 0 bases, with 22 bases between them.